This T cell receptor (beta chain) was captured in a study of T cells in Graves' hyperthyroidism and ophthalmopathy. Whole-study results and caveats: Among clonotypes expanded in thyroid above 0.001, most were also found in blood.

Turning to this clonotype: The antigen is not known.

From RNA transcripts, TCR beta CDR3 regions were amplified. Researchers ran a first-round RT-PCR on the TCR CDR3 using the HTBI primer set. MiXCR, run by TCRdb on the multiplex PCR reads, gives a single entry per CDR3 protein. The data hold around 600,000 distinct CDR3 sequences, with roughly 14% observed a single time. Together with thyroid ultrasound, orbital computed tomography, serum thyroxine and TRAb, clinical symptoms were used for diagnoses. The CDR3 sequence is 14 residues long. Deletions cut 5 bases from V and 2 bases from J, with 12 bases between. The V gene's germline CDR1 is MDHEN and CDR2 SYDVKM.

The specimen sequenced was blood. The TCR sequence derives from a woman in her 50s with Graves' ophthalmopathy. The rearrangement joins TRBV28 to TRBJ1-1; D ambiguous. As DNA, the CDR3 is TGTGCCAGCAGTAAGGACGGAAGAAACACTGAAGCTTTCTTT. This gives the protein CASSKDGRNTEAFF.